This T cell receptor beta chain stems from a study of control samples from healthy donors and cancer patients. Sequenced by immunoSEQ multiplex PCR; TCRdb stores in-frame clones only, minus some. The sample contains approximately 170,000 clones, 90% of which appear only once. Per germline, CDR1 SGDLS and CDR2 YYNGEE. The length of the CDR3 is 17 residues. The V gene end was trimmed by 2 bases and the J gene end by 8 bases; junction bases not matched to a gene: 11. The sequencing sample was made of blood. The TCR sequence derives from a woman in her forties or fifties in good health. The chain uses TRBV9 and TRBJ2-1; 12 bases line up with TRBD2. In DNA form, the CDR3 reads TGTGCCAGCAGCGTCGGGCTAGCGGGAGGGCTCGATTATGAGCAGTTCTTC. Translation: CASSVGLAGGLDYEQFF.